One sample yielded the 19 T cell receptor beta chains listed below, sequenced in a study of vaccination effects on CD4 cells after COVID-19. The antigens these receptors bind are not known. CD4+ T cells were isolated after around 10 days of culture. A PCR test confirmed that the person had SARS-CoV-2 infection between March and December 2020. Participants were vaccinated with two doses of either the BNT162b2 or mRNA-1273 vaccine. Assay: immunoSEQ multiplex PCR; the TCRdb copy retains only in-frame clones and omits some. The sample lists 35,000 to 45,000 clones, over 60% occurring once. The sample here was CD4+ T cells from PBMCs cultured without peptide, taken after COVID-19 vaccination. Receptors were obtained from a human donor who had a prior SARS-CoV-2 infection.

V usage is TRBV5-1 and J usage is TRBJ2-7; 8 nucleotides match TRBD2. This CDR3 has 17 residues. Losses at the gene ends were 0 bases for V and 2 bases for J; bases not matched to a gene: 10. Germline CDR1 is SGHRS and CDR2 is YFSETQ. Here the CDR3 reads CASSLAGGGSLPYEQYF. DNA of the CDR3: TGCGCCAGCAGCTTGGCCGGCGGGGGGTCTCTCCCCTACGAGCAGTACTTC.

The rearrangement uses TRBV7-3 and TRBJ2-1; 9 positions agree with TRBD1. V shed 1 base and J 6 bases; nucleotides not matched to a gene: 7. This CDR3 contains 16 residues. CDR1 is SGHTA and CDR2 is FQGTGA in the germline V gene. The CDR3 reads CASSLKTGTGTNEQFF. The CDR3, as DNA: TGTGCCAGCAGCTTAAAGACCGGGACAGGGACCAATGAGCAGTTCTTC. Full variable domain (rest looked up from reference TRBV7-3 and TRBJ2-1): GAGVSQTPSNKVTEKGKYVELRCDPISGHTALYWYRQSLGQGPEFLIYFQGTGAADDSGLPNDRFFAVRPEGSVSTLKIQRTERGDSAVYLCASSLKTGTGTNEQFFGPGTRLTVL.

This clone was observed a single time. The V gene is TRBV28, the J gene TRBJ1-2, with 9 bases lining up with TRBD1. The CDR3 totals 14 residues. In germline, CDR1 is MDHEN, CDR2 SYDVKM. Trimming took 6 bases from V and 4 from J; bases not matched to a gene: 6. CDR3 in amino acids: CASRGVGQGYGYTF. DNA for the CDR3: TGTGCCAGCAGGGGGGTGGGACAGGGCTATGGCTACACCTTC.

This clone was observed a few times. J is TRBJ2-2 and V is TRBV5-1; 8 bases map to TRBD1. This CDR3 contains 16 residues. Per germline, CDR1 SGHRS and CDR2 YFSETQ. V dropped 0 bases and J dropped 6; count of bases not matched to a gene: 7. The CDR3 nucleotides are TGCGCCAGCAGCTTGGCTGCAGGGGGCTCTCCCGGGGAGCTGTTTTTT. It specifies CASSLAAGGSPGELFF. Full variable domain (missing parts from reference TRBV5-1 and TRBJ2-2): KAGVTQTPRYLIKTRGQQVTLSCSPISGHRSVSWYQQTPGQGLQFLFEYFSETQRNKGNFPGRFSGRQFSNSRSEMNVSTLELGDSALYLCASSLAAGGSPGELFFGEGSRLTVL.

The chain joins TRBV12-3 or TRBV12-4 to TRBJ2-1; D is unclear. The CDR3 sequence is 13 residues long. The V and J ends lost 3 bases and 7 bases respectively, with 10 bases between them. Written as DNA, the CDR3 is TGTGCCAGCAGTTTTAGTGCTAGGAATGAGCAGTTCTTC. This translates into CASSFSARNEQFF.

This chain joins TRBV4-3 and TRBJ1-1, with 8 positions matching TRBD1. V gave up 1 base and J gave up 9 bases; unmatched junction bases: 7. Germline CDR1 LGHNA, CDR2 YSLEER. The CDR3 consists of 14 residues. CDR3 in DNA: TGCGCCAGCAGCCAAGGAGGCAGGGGGCTTAAAGCTTTCTTT. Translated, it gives CASSQGGRGLKAFF.

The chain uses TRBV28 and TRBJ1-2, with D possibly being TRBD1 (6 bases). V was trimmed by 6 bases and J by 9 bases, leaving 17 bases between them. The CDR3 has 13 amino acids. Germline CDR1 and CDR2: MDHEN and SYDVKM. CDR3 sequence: CASSWDTESSYTF. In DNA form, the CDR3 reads TGTGCCAGCAGCTGGGACACCGAGTCCAGCTACACCTTC.

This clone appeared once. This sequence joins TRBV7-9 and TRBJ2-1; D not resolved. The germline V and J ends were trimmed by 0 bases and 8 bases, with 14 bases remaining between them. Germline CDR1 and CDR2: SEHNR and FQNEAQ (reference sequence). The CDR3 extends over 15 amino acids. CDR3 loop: CASSLAGQLFDEQFF. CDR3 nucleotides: TGTGCCAGCAGCTTAGCGGGCCAGCTCTTCGATGAGCAGTTCTTC.

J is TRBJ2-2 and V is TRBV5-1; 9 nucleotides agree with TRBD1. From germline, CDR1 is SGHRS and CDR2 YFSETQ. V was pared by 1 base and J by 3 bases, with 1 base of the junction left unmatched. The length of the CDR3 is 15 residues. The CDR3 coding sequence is TGCGCCAGCAGCTTGAGGACAGGGGACACCGGGGAGCTGTTTTTT. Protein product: CASSLRTGDTGELFF.

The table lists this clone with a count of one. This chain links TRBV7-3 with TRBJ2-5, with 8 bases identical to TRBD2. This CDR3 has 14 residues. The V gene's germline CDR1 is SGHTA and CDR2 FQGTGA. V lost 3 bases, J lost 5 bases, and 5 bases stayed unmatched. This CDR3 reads CASSFRGGGETQYF. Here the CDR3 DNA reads TGTGCCAGCAGCTTCCGGGGGGGAGGGGAGACCCAGTACTTC.

DNA for the CDR3: TGTGCCAGCAGCCCAGGGATGGGGGGTACCACTGAAGCTTTCTTT. Translation: CASSPGMGGTTEAFF. The V gene is TRBV7-3, the J gene TRBJ1-1; tentatively, D is TRBD1 (5 bases). Germline CDR1 reads SGHTA; CDR2 reads FQGTGA. V lost 5 bases and J 4 bases, leaving 17 bases between the germline ends. CDR3 length: 15 residues.

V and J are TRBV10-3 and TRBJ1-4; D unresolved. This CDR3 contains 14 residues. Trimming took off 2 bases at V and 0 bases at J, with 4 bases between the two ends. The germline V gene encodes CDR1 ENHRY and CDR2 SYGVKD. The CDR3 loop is CAISERTTNEKLFF. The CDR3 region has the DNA TGTGCCATCAGTGAGCGGACAACTAATGAAAAACTGTTTTTT.

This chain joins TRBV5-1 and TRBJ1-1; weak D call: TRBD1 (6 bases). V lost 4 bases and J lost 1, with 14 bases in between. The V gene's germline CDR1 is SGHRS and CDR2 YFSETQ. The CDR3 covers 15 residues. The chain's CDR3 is CASSGMGHQNTEAFF. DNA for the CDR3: TGCGCCAGCAGCGGGATGGGACATCAGAACACTGAAGCTTTCTTT.

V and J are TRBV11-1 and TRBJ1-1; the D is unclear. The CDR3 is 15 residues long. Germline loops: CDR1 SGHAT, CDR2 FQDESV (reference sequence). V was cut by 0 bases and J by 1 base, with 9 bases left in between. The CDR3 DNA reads TGTGCCAGCAGCTTAGCGCTGGTACAGAACACTGAAGCTTTCTTT. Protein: CASSLALVQNTEAFF.

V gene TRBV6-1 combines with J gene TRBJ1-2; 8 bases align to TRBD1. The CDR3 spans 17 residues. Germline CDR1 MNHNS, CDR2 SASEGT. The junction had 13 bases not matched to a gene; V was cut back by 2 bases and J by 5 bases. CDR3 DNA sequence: TGTGCCAGCAGTGAATCAGGGGGCGCCTACCTAATTTATGGCTACACCTTC. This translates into CASSESGGAYLIYGYTF.

The DNA of the CDR3 is TGCAGTGCTAGTCCCACAGATACGCAGTATTTT. This translates into CSASPTDTQYF. The chain is built from TRBV20-1 and TRBJ2-3; no clear D. The CDR3 length is 11 residues. CDR1 is DFQATT and CDR2 is SNEGSKA in the germline V gene (reference sequence). V lost 3 bases to trimming and J lost 2 bases, with 3 bases between them.

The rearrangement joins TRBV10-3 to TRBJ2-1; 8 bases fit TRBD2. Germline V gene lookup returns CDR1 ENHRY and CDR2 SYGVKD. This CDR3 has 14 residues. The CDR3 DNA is TGTGGATCTAGCGGGCAGAGCTCCTACAATGAGCAGTTCTTC. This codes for CGSSGQSSYNEQFF.

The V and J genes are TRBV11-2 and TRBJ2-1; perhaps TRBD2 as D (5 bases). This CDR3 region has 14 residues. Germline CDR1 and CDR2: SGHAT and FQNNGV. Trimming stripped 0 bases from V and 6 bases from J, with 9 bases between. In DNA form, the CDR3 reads TGTGCCAGCAGCTTAGACGGGGAACTCAATGAGCAGTTCTTC. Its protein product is CASSLDGELNEQFF.

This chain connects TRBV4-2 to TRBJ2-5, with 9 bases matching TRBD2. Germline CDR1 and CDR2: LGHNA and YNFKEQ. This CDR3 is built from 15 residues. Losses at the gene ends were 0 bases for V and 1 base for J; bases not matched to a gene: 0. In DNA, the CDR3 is TGTGCCAGCAGCCAAGAGCGGGGGGGCCAAGAGACCCAGTACTTC. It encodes CASSQERGGQETQYF.